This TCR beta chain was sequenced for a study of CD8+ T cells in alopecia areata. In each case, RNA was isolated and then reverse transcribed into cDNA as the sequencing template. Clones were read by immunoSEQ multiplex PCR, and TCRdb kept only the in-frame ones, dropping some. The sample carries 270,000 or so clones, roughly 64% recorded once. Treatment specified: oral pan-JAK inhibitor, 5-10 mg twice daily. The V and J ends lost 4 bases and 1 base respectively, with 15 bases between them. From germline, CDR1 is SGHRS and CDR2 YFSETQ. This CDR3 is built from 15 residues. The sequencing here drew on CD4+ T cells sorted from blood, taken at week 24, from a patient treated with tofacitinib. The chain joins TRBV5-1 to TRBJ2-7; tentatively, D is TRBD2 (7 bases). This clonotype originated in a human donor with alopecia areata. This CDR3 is CASSPGGQGSYEQYF. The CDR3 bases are TGCGCCAGCAGCCCCGGGGGGCAGGGGTCCTACGAGCAGTACTTC.